These 5 T cell receptor beta chains originate from one sample sequenced in a study of human T cells and chemical hapten exposure. Time point specified: patch test 1, 2 weeks after DPC sensitization. The treatment: therapeutic diphenylcyclopropenone sensitization with weekly scalp DPC. TCRdb re-analysed the RACE reads in MiXCR, keeping a single row per CDR3 protein. In the table there are roughly 180,000 distinct CDR3 sequences, 20% to 25% of which are singletons. The sample consisted of whole blood, taken in connection with sensitization to the hapten diphenylcyclopropenone (DPC). All receptors derive from a woman aged 45 to 65 with alopecia areata. Some clones in this sample may be carry-over from other donors' samples.

The CDR3 protein is CASSPGTTYNSPLHF. The CDR3 DNA reads TGTGCCAGCAGCCCAGGGACAACCTATAATTCACCCCTCCACTTT. This chain joins TRBV7-2 and TRBJ1-6; a possible D gene is TRBD1 (6 bases). Germline CDR1 is SGHTA and CDR2 is FQGNSA. This CDR3 has 15 amino acids. V was trimmed by 5 bases and J by 2 bases, leaving 10 bases between them.

CDR3 DNA: TGTGCCAGCAGCCCCAAGGGAGCCCACTACAATGAGCAGTTCTTC. This sequence encodes CASSPKGAHYNEQFF. The chain joins TRBV7-9 to TRBJ2-1, with a tentative D call TRBD2 (5 bases). There are 15 residues in the CDR3. Germline V gene sequence: CDR1 SEHNR, CDR2 FQNEAQ (reference sequence). Trimming stripped 5 bases from V and 3 bases from J, with 14 bases between.

This chain uses TRBV29-1 with TRBJ2-2; TRBD2 agrees at 8 bases. The J segment lost 6 bases and the V segment lost 7 bases, leaving 13 bases of the junction unmatched. The germline V gene encodes CDR1 SQVTM and CDR2 ANQGSEA. This CDR3 contains 15 residues. DNA for the CDR3: TGCAGCGGACGACTGAGCGGGAGACAAGCCGGGGAGCTGTTTTTT. This sequence encodes CSGRLSGRQAGELFF.

The genes are TRBV3-1 and TRBJ1-2; 8 bases match TRBD1. The germline V gene has CDR1 LGHDT and CDR2 YNNKEL (reference sequence). The CDR3 is 16 residues long. After removal of 4 bases from V and 6 bases from J, the junction contained 13 bases not matched to a gene. CDR3 protein: CASSPIRTGKGNGYTF. DNA for the CDR3: TGTGCCAGCAGCCCTATAAGGACAGGGAAGGGGAATGGCTACACCTTC.

This chain connects TRBV20-1 to TRBJ1-6; D is ambiguous. The CDR3 is 15 residues long. Germline-derived CDR1 and CDR2 are DFQATT and SNEGSKA (reference sequence). The germline V and J ends were trimmed by 4 bases and 0 bases, with 10 bases remaining between them. CDR3 amino acids: CSAKEDFSYNSPLHF. The CDR3 DNA reads TGCAGTGCTAAGGAGGACTTCTCCTATAATTCACCCCTCCACTTT.